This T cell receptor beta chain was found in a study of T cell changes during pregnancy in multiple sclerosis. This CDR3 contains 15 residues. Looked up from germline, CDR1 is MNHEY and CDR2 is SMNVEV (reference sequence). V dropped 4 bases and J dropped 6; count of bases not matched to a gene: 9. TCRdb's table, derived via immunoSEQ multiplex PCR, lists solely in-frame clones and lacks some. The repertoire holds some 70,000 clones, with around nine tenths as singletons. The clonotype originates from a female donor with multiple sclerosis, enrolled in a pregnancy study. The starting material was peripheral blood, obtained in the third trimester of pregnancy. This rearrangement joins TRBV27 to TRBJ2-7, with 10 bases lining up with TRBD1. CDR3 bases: TGTGCCAGCAGTTCCTTCTCCGGGACAGGGGTCGAGCAGTACTTC. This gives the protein CASSSFSGTGVEQYF.